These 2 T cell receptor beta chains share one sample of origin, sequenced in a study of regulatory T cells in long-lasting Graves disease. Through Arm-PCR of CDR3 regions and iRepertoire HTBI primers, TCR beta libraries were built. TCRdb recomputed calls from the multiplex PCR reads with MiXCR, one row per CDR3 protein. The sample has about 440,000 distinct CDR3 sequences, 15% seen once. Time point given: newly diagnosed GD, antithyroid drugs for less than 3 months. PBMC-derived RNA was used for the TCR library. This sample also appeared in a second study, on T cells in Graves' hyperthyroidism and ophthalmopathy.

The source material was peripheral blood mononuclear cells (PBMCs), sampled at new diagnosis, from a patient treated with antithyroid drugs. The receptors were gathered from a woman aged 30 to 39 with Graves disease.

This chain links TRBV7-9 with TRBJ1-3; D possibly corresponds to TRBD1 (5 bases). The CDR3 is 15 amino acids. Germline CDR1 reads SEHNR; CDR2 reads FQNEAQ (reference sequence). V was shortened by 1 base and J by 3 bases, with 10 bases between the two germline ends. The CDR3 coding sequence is TGTGCCAGCAGCTTAGGCCGTGGGGGTGGAAACACCATATATTTT. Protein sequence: CASSLGRGGGNTIYF. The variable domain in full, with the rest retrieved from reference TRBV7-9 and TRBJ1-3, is DTGVSQNPRHKITKRGQNVTFRCDPISEHNRLYWYRQTLGQGPEFLTYFQNEAQLEKSRLLSDRFSAERPKGSFSTLEIQRTEQGDSAMYLCASSLGRGGGNTIYFGEGSWLTVV.

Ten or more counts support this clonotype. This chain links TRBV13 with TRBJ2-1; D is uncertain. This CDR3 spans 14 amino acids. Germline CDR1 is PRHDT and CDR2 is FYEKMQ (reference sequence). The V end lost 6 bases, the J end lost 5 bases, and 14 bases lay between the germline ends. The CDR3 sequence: CASSGRALNNEQFF. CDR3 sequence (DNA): TGTGCCAGCAGTGGTAGGGCCCTAAACAATGAGCAGTTCTTC.